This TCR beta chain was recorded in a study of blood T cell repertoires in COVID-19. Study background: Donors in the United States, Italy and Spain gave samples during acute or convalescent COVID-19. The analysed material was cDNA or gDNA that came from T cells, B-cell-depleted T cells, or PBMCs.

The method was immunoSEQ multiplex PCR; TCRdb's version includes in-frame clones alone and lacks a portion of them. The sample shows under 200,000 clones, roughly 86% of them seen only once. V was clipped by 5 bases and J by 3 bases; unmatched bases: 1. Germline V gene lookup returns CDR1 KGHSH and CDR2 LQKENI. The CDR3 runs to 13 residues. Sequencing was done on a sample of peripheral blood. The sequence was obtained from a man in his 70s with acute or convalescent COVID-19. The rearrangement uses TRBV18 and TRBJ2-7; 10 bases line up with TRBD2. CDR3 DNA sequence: TGTGCCAGCTCAATAGCGGGGGGCTACGAGCAGTACTTC. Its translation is CASSIAGGYEQYF.